The rows below give T cell receptor beta chains drawn from one sample of a study of T-cell reconstitution after alpha-beta-depleted transplantation in children. TCRdb re-called the PCR reads with MiXCR, one entry per CDR3 protein. This table has around 480,000 distinct CDR3 sequences, approximately 32% appearing once. The specimen was PBMCs from the stem cell graft donor, collected from the stem cell graft. The receptors stem from a human donor who donated a stem cell graft to a child with aplastic anemia. Each CDR3 is given with its conserved first and last residue. Each record gives: clone size, D gene, J gene, V gene, CDR3 DNA, CDR3 protein. A D gene is named only where the DNA matches it firmly. The size entry is marked missing in some rows and otherwise reads once, few, many or a size class.

NA | NA | TRBJ1-6 | TRBV28 | TGTGCCAGCAGTTTTGCTTCACCCCTCCACTTT | CASSFASPLHF
NA | NA | TRBJ1-5 | TRBV20-1 | TGCAGTGCTAGGGTCGGGACACCTAGCAATCAGCCCCAGCATTTT | CSARVGTPSNQPQHF
once | TRBD2 | TRBJ2-6 | TRBV24-1 | TGTGCCACCAGTGTCAAGGGAGGGTCTGGGGCCAACGTCCTGACTTTC | CATSVKGGSGANVLTF
once | NA | TRBJ1-5 | TRBV6-2/TRBV6-3 | TGTGCCAGCAGTTACTCCGTGACAGGACCCTATCAGCCCCAGCATTTT | CASSYSVTGPYQPQHF
NA | NA | TRBJ1-5 | TRBV30 | TGTGCCTGGAGTGTCGACACTTTAAATCAGCCCCAGCATTTT | CAWSVDTLNQPQHF
NA | NA | TRBJ2-3 | TRBV18 | TGTGCCAGCTCACCACCGGACCAGCGGGTAACGCAGTATTTT | CASSPPDQRVTQYF
NA | NA | TRBJ2-1 | TRBV15 | TGTGCCACCGGCCAGGGTTACAATGAGCAGTTCTTC | CATGQGYNEQFF
once | TRBD1 | TRBJ1-1 | TRBV4-1 | TGCGCCAGCAGCCAAGTCCCCGGGACAGGGGGTGAAGCTTTCTTT | CASSQVPGTGGEAFF
NA | NA | TRBJ1-1 | TRBV27 | TGTGCCAGCAGTTTATCTCAGGGGACCCGGACAGAGGCTTTCTTT | CASSLSQGTRTEAFF
NA | NA | TRBJ1-2 | TRBV20-1 | TGCAGTGCTAGCACAGAGGGCTATGGCTACACCTTC | CSASTEGYGYTF
NA | TRBD2 | TRBJ2-1 | TRBV29-1 | TGCAGCGGTTCTGGACTAGCGGGGTCAGATGAGCAGTTCTTC | CSGSGLAGSDEQFF
NA | NA | TRBJ1-2 | TRBV15 | TGTGCCACCAGCAGAGATCCGGTTCTGGCGGAAGGCTACACCTTC | CATSRDPVLAEGYTF
few | TRBD1 | TRBJ1-2 | TRBV5-1 | TGCGCCAGCAGCAGGGACAGCACCAAATATGGCTACACCTTC | CASSRDSTKYGYTF
NA | NA | TRBJ1-1 | TRBV7-2 | TGTGCCAGCAGCTCTGACAGGCTTTCGGAAGCTTTCTTT | CASSSDRLSEAFF
few | NA | TRBJ2-5 | TRBV12-3/TRBV12-4 | TGTGCCAGCAGCCGACAAACTACGACTCAAGAGACCCAGTACTTC | CASSRQTTTQETQYF
NA | NA | TRBJ2-5 | TRBV27 | TGTGCCAGCAGTTTAAGAGGGTACCAAGAGACCCAGTACTTC | CASSLRGYQETQYF
NA | NA | TRBJ1-1 | TRBV5-1 | TGCGCCAGCAGCTCTGGGACTTTCAGAGCTTACACTGAAGCTTTCTTT | CASSSGTFRAYTEAFF
NA | NA | TRBJ1-5 | TRBV20-1 | TGCAGTGCTGAGGGGGGATCGCAGCCCCAGCATTTT | CSAEGGSQPQHF
few | TRBD1 | TRBJ2-7 | TRBV18 | TGTGCCAGCTCACCTAGGACAGGGGAGGGCGAGCAGTACTTC | CASSPRTGEGEQYF
few | TRBD2 | TRBJ2-1 | TRBV12-3/TRBV12-4 | TGTGCCAGCAGTGCGGGACTAGCCTTTGACAATGAGCAGTTCTTC | CASSAGLAFDNEQFF
once | NA | TRBJ1-5 | TRBV7-9 | TGTGCCAGCAGCCCGTGGGGGGAGGGCTTGAGCAATCAGCCCCAGCATTTT | CASSPWGEGLSNQPQHF
NA | TRBD1 | TRBJ1-1 | TRBV27 | TGTGCCAGCAGTTTAGTGGGACAGGGAATCTCGACTGAAGCTTTCTTT | CASSLVGQGISTEAFF
many | NA | TRBJ2-1 | TRBV18 | TGTGCCAGCTCACCTAACAATGAGCAGTTCTTC | CASSPNNEQFF
few | NA | TRBJ1-1 | TRBV6-5 | TGTGCCAGCAGTTACTCCGTAACAGGGCGAACTGAAGCTTTCTTT | CASSYSVTGRTEAFF
NA | NA | TRBJ1-6 | TRBV12-5 | TGTGCTAGTGGCCAGCAAGATTCACCCCTCCACTTT | CASGQQDSPLHF
NA | TRBD1 | TRBJ1-5 | TRBV20-1 | TGCAGTGCTAAGACAGGGAGCAATCAGCCCCAGCATTTT | CSAKTGSNQPQHF
NA | TRBD2 | TRBJ2-3 | TRBV12-3/TRBV12-4 | TGTGCCAGCAGTCCCCAAGGACTAGCAACAGATACGCAGTATTTT | CASSPQGLATDTQYF
few | TRBD1 | TRBJ2-3 | TRBV29-1 | TGCAGCGTTGAAGATCGAGGACAGGGCACAGATACGCAGTATTTT | CSVEDRGQGTDTQYF
NA | NA | TRBJ1-5 | TRBV7-6 | TGTGCCAGCAGCCCCGGGACGGATAGCAATCAGCCCCAGCATTTT | CASSPGTDSNQPQHF
once | TRBD1 | TRBJ1-1 | TRBV7-2 | TGTGCCAGCAGCGGACACAGGGGGCTTACTGAAGCTTTCTTT | CASSGHRGLTEAFF
NA | TRBD1 | TRBJ2-1 | TRBV6-1 | TGTGCCAGCAGCGTACAGGGGGCCTACTACAATGAGCAGTTCTTC | CASSVQGAYYNEQFF
NA | TRBD1 | TRBJ1-3 | TRBV5-5 | TGTGCCAGCAGCTTGGAGGCCAGGGGGCTACGAGGAAACACCATATATTTT | CASSLEARGLRGNTIYF
NA | NA | TRBJ2-1 | TRBV20-1 | TGCAGTGCTCAGGGGCTAGTAGTCACTGAGCAGTTCTTC | CSAQGLVVTEQFF
NA | NA | TRBJ2-3 | TRBV7-9 | TGTGCCAGCAGCGCAAGTGTGGATACGCAGTATTTT | CASSASVDTQYF
NA | TRBD1 | TRBJ1-5 | TRBV12-3/TRBV12-4 | TGTGCCAGCAGGGGGGACAGGGGTCAGCCCCAGCATTTT | CASRGDRGQPQHF
NA | NA | TRBJ2-1 | TRBV7-2 | TGTGCCAGCAGCCAGACACCCGCCTACAATGAGCAGTTCTTC | CASSQTPAYNEQFF
NA | NA | TRBJ1-4 | TRBV12-3/TRBV12-4 | TGTGCCAGCAGCCACAATTCGGCGGCCGGGGTGGAAAAACTGTTTTTT | CASSHNSAAGVEKLFF
NA | TRBD2 | TRBJ2-3 | TRBV12-3/TRBV12-4 | TGTGCCAGCAGGGAAACGGGGCTAGCGGGAGGGCCTGACACAGATACGCAGTATTTT | CASRETGLAGGPDTDTQYF
NA | NA | TRBJ2-5 | TRBV12-3/TRBV12-4 | TGTGCCAGCAGTCGTTACACAGGGGACTGGGAGTACTTC | CASSRYTGDWEYF
NA | NA | TRBJ1-1 | TRBV18 | TGTGCCAGCTCACAGTCAGGGATGAACACTGAAGCTTTCTTT | CASSQSGMNTEAFF
NA | NA | TRBJ1-3 | TRBV12-3/TRBV12-4 | TGTGCCAGCAGTTTTTATAGGCCGGGAGAAAGAAACACCATATATTTT | CASSFYRPGERNTIYF
NA | TRBD2 | TRBJ2-7 | TRBV2 | TGTGCCAGCAGTGAGGGAGCGGGAGGATTGTACGAGCAGTACTTC | CASSEGAGGLYEQYF
NA | NA | TRBJ1-2 | TRBV29-1 | TGCACCGTCGGGGGGAATTTGGGTGGCTACACCTTC | CTVGGNLGGYTF
NA | NA | TRBJ1-6 | TRBV12-3/TRBV12-4 | TGTGCCAGCAGCCGTGACGGACCTAATTCACCCCTCCACTTT | CASSRDGPNSPLHF
NA | NA | TRBJ2-4 | TRBV3-1 | TGTGCCAGCAGCCAAGCGGTTAGCGGTCCCCTAAACATTCAGTACTTC | CASSQAVSGPLNIQYF
NA | TRBD1 | TRBJ2-3 | TRBV5-6 | TGTGCCAGCAGCTTGCGCCCTGACAGGGGTGGCACAGATACGCAGTATTTT | CASSLRPDRGGTDTQYF
NA | NA | TRBJ1-4 | TRBV7-9 | TGTGCCAGCAGCTTAGAGGCTGGGGCTCCGGGTAATGAAAAACTGTTTTTT | CASSLEAGAPGNEKLFF
NA | TRBD1 | TRBJ1-1 | TRBV6-2/TRBV6-3 | TGTGCCAGCAGAGCGACAGGGGAGGGCCCTGAAGCTTTCTTT | CASRATGEGPEAFF
NA | NA | TRBJ1-2 | TRBV30 | TGTGCCTGGAGGGGAGCCCTCGGGGCAAGGGGCTACACCTTC | CAWRGALGARGYTF
few | NA | TRBJ1-3 | TRBV29-1 | TGCAGCGTGGGGACTGCGCGCGGAAACACCATATATTTT | CSVGTARGNTIYF
NA | NA | TRBJ1-1 | TRBV7-2 | TGTGCCAGCAGCTTCTACAGAGTCAACACTGAAGCTTTCTTT | CASSFYRVNTEAFF
NA | NA | TRBJ1-1 | TRBV6-2/TRBV6-3 | TGTGCCAGCAGTTCCTCCGGCAGCGGGAACACTGAAGCTTTCTTT | CASSSSGSGNTEAFF
few | TRBD1 | TRBJ2-1 | TRBV6-2/TRBV6-3 | TGTGCCAGCAGTTACGCCCGGACAGGGGGCAAAGGTGAGCAGTTCTTC | CASSYARTGGKGEQFF
NA | TRBD2 | TRBJ2-7 | TRBV7-2 | TGTGCCAGCACGCAGGGACTAGCGGAGATCTACGAGCAGTACTTC | CASTQGLAEIYEQYF